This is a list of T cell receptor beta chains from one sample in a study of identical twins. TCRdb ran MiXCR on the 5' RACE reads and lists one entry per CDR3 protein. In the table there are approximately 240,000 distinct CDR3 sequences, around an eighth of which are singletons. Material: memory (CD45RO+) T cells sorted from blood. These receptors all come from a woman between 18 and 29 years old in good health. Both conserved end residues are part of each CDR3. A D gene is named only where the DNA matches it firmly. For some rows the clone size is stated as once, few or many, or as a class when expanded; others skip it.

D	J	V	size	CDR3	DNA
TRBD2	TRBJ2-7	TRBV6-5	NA	CASSYSGTSGWYEQYF	TGTGCCAGCAGTTACTCTGGGACTAGCGGGTGGTACGAGCAGTACTTC
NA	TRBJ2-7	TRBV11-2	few	CASSFAVRGSYEQYF	TGTGCCAGCAGCTTCGCGGTTCGCGGGTCCTACGAGCAGTACTTC
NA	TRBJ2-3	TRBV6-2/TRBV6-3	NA	CASTSWGRGGDTQYF	TGTGCCAGCACCTCATGGGGCAGGGGAGGAGATACGCAGTATTTT
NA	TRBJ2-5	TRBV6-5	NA	CASSYGRQETQYF	TGTGCCAGCAGTTACGGCAGACAAGAGACCCAGTACTTC
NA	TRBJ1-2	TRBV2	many	CASSGVQPNSYGYTF	TGTGCCAGCAGTGGTGTACAGCCAAATAGCTATGGCTACACCTTC
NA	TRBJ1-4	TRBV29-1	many	CSVAAMRSEKLFF	TGCAGCGTTGCAGCTATGCGGAGTGAAAAACTGTTTTTT
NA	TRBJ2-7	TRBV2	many	CASEGLASYEQYF	TGTGCCAGCGAGGGCTTAGCCTCCTACGAGCAGTACTTC
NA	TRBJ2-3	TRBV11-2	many	CASSRGAMDTQYF	TGTGCCAGCAGTCGAGGAGCTATGGATACGCAGTATTTT
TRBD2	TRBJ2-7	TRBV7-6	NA	CASSYSQGTSFYEQYF	TGTGCCAGCAGCTACAGCCAGGGGACTAGTTTCTACGAGCAGTACTTC
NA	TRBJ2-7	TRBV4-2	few	CASSQESRNPSYEQYF	TGTGCCAGCAGCCAAGAATCACGAAACCCTTCCTACGAGCAGTACTTC
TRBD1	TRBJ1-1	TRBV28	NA	CASSPQTGGTEAFF	TGTGCCAGCAGTCCCCAGACAGGGGGCACTGAAGCTTTCTTT
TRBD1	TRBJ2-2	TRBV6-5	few	CASNSRDRVNTGELFF	TGTGCCAGCAATTCTCGGGACAGGGTTAACACCGGGGAGCTGTTTTTT
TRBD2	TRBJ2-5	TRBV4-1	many	CASSQRTSGIQETQYF	TGCGCCAGCAGCCAGCGGACTAGCGGGATCCAAGAGACCCAGTACTTC